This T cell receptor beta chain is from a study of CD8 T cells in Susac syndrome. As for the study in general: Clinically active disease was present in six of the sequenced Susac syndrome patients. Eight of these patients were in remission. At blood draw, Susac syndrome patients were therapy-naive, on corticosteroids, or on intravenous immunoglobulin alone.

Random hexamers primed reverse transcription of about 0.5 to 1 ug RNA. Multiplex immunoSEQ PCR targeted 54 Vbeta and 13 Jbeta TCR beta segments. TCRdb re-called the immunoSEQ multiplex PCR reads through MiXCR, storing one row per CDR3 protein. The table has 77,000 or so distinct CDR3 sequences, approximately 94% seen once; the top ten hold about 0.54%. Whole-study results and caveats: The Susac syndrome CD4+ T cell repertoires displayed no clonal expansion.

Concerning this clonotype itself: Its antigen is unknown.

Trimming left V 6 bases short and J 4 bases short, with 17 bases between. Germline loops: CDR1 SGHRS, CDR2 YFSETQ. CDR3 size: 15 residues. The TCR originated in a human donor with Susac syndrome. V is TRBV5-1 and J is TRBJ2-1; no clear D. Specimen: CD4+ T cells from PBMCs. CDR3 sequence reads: CASTLPKQSYNEQFF. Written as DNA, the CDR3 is TGCGCCAGCACTTTGCCGAAACAATCTTACAATGAGCAGTTCTTC.